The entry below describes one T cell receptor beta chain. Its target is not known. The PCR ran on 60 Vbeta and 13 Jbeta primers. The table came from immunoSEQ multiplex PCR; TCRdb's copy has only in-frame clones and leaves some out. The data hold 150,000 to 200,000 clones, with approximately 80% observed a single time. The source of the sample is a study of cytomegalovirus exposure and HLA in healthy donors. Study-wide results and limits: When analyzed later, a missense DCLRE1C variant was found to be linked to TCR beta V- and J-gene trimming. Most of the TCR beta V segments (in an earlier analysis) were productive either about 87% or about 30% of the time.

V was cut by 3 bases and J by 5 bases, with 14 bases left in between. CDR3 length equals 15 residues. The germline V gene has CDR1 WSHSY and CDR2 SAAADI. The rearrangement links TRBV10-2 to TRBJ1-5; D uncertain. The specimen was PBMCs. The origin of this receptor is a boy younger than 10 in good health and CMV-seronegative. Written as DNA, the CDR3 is TGCGCCAGCAGTGAACACCTTTCGAGGGATCAGCCCCAGCATTTT. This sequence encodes CASSEHLSRDQPQHF.